This entry lists 31 T cell receptor beta chains sequenced from one sample in a study of blood T cell repertoires in COVID-19. This table comes from immunoSEQ multiplex PCR, and its TCRdb copy is limited to in-frame clones, with some not included. The table records approximately 200,000 clones, 80% to 85% of them present only once. Specimen: peripheral blood. All receptors come from a woman of 80 years or more with COVID-19, enrolled during active disease.

This chain links TRBV23-1 with TRBJ2-4, with 10 bases aligning to TRBD1. TRBV23-1 is flagged as an ORF with uncertain function. The CDR3 totals 19 residues. V shed 3 bases, J shed 1 base, and the junction held 12 bases outside the gene matches. The CDR3 here is CASSHGHGGTGAAKNIQYF. CDR3 nucleotide sequence: TGCGCCAGCAGTCACGGCCATGGCGGGACAGGGGCGGCCAAAAACATTCAGTACTTC.

The V gene is TRBV27, the J gene TRBJ1-5; 9 bases line up with TRBD1. This CDR3 is built from 15 residues. Germline lookup yields CDR1 MNHEY and CDR2 SMNVEV (reference sequence). Trimming at V came to 11 bases and at J to 1 base, leaving 9 bases not matched to a gene. This chain's CDR3 is CALPGGTGSNQPQHF. The CDR3 nucleotides read TGTGCCTTACCTGGGGGGACAGGGAGCAATCAGCCCCAGCATTTT.

The chain carries TRBV7-2 and TRBJ2-7; 12 bases line up with TRBD1. The germline V gene has CDR1 SGHTA and CDR2 FQGNSA. The CDR3 loop spans 15 amino acids. Trimming removed 6 bases from V and 6 bases from J; junction bases left unmatched: 9. The DNA for the CDR3 is TGTGCCAGCAGTCGAACCGGGACAGGGGGCACCGAGCAGTACTTC. It translates to CASSRTGTGGTEQYF.

The table lists this clone with a few counts. This chain links TRBV2 with TRBJ1-1; TRBD1 might be the D (5 bases). V was cut by 6 bases and J by 0 bases, with 11 bases left in between. Germline V gene lookup returns CDR1 SNHLY and CDR2 FYNNEI. The CDR3 has 14 amino acids. CDR3 amino acids: CASSLGGMNTEAFF. In nucleotides, the CDR3 is TGTGCCAGCAGCCTGGGGGGTATGAACACTGAAGCTTTCTTT.

The chain recombines TRBV5-6 with TRBJ2-5, with no clear D. This CDR3 spans 14 amino acids. CDR1 is SGHDT, CDR2 YYEEEE, per germline. V lost 1 base, J lost 5 bases, and 12 bases lay in between. Here the CDR3 DNA reads TGTGCCAGCAGCTTGATAAGCATCGGGGAGACCCAGTACTTC. The encoded protein is CASSLISIGETQYF.

The chain recombines TRBV29-1 with TRBJ1-1; D call uncertain. There are 10 residues in the CDR3. Trimming stripped 6 bases from V and 1 base from J, with 3 bases between. The V gene's germline CDR1 is SQVTM and CDR2 ANQGSEA. This chain's CDR3 is CSVGNTEAFF. The CDR3 DNA reads as TGCAGCGTCGGGAACACTGAAGCTTTCTTT.

This clone was observed a handful of times. The V gene is TRBV28, the J gene TRBJ2-7, with D perhaps matching TRBD1 (6 bases). The CDR3 contains 15 residues. CDR1 is MDHEN, CDR2 SYDVKM, per germline. V shed 8 bases and J shed 5 bases, with 22 bases lying between them. The CDR3 protein is CASSNPTRGLDEQYV. CDR3 DNA sequence: TGTGCCAGCTCAAACCCCACCAGGGGTCTCGACGAGCAGTACGTC.

This clone was picked up one time. The V call is TRBV7-9, the J call TRBJ1-1; D may be TRBD1 (6 bases). Germline V gives CDR1 SEHNR, CDR2 FQNEAQ (reference sequence). This CDR3 contains 15 residues. The ends were cut back, 1 base at V and 8 bases at J, with 17 bases in the middle. The CDR3 is CASSLDANRAPEAFF. The CDR3 DNA follows: TGTGCCAGCAGCTTAGACGCGAACAGGGCTCCAGAAGCTTTCTTT.

The chain couples TRBV6-1 to TRBJ1-2; D unclear. CDR3 length: 15 residues. Per germline, CDR1 MNHNS and CDR2 SASEGT. Between the trimmed V and J ends, which lost 0 bases and 0 bases, there was a span of 8 bases. The CDR3: CASSEAQIPNYGYTF. The CDR3 DNA sequence: TGTGCCAGCAGTGAAGCGCAGATACCTAACTATGGCTACACCTTC.

This clone was seen only once. The J gene is TRBJ2-1, the V gene TRBV2; 11 bases map to TRBD2. This CDR3 is built from 15 residues. CDR1 is SNHLY and CDR2 is FYNNEI in the germline V gene. The junction had 8 bases not matched to a gene; V was cut back by 7 bases and J by 6 bases. CDR3 amino acids: CASTRQLAGVNEQFF. The CDR3 nucleotides are TGTGCCAGCACCAGGCAACTAGCGGGAGTCAATGAGCAGTTCTTC. Full variable domain (missing parts from reference TRBV2 and TRBJ2-1): EPEVTQTPSHQVTQMGQEVILRCVPISNHLYFYWYRQILGQKVEFLVSFYNNEISEKSEIFDDQFSVERPDGSNFTLKIRSTKLEDSAMYFCASTRQLAGVNEQFFGPGTRLTVL.

V usage is TRBV11-2 and J usage is TRBJ2-5; the D gene is possibly TRBD2 (7 bases). This CDR3 is built from 16 residues. V was clipped by 5 bases and J by 4 bases, with 20 bases between them. From germline, CDR1 is SGHAT and CDR2 FQNNGV. CDR3 DNA sequence: TGTGCCAGCAGCCCCGTCGGGAACAGGGAGGGAGAGACCCAGTACTTC. Protein product: CASSPVGNREGETQYF.

The rearrangement uses TRBV9 and TRBJ2-2; D is unresolved. Trimming shortened V by 4 bases and J by 0 bases, and 10 bases separated the two germline ends. This CDR3 region has 15 residues. Germline assignment: CDR1 SGDLS and CDR2 YYNGEE. In DNA, the CDR3 is TGTGCCAGCAGCCCACAACCTTCGAACACCGGGGAGCTGTTTTTT. Translating it yields CASSPQPSNTGELFF. The full variable domain, rest sourced from reference TRBV9 and TRBJ2-2, is DSGVTQTPKHLITATGQRVTLRCSPRSGDLSVYWYQQSLDQGLQFLIQYYNGEERAKGNILERFSAQQFPDLHSELNLSSLELGDSALYFCASSPQPSNTGELFFGEGSRLTVL.

V is TRBV5-4 and J is TRBJ1-2; no reliable D call. Between the trimmed V and J ends, which lost 4 bases and 4 bases, there was a span of 17 bases. The CDR3 contains 15 residues. CDR1 is SGHNT, CDR2 YYREEE, per germline (reference sequence). The CDR3: CASSLNSRPSYGYTF. CDR3 nucleotide sequence: TGTGCCAGCAGCCTAAACAGCCGACCGAGCTATGGCTACACCTTC.

The rearrangement joins TRBV28 to TRBJ2-3; 9 nucleotides match TRBD2. This CDR3 comprises 15 residues. The germline CDR1 and CDR2 sequences are MDHEN and SYDVKM. J lost 2 bases, V lost 5 bases, and 5 bases had no gene match. CDR3 DNA sequence: TGTGCCAGCAGTAGCGGGGGGCGGACCACAGATACGCAGTATTTT. As protein: CASSSGGRTTDTQYF.

This sequence joins TRBV5-1 and TRBJ2-7, with TRBD2 identical over 8 bases. CDR3 length: 14 residues. CDR1 is SGHRS and CDR2 is YFSETQ in the germline V gene. Trimming took 2 bases from V and 3 from J; bases not matched to a gene: 4. This CDR3 reads CASSFTSGVYEQYF. CDR3 DNA sequence: TGCGCCAGCAGCTTCACTAGCGGAGTCTACGAGCAGTACTTC.

The chain carries TRBV19 and TRBJ1-3; no definite D call. Germline values: CDR1 LNHDA, CDR2 SQIVND (reference sequence). This CDR3 has 14 amino acids. Trimming took 7 bases from V and 0 from J, leaving 10 bases between them. In nucleotides, the CDR3 is TGTGCCAGTATGGGAGGCGGCTCTGGAAACACCATATATTTT. Translating it yields CASMGGGSGNTIYF.

V gene TRBV19 combines with J gene TRBJ1-1; 7 bases agree with TRBD1. The germline CDR1 and CDR2 sequences are LNHDA and SQIVND (reference sequence). V lost 4 bases to trimming and J lost 4 bases; unmatched junction nucleotides: 6. CDR3 size: 14 residues. CDR3 sequence reads: CASSTYSGGTEAFF. In DNA, the CDR3 is TGTGCCAGTAGTACCTATTCAGGGGGCACTGAAGCTTTCTTT.

The chain uses TRBV18 and TRBJ2-6, with D tentatively TRBD2 (6 bases). The length of the CDR3 is 18 residues. V lost 6 bases, J lost 4 bases, and 22 bases lay in between. Looked up from germline, CDR1 is KGHSH and CDR2 is LQKENI. This CDR3 reads CASSGLRGAITGANVLTF. The CDR3 DNA reads TGTGCCAGCTCGGGACTCCGAGGGGCAATAACCGGGGCCAACGTCCTGACTTTC. The variable domain in full, completed from reference TRBV18 and TRBJ2-6, reads NAGVMQNPRHLVRRRGQEARLRCSPMKGHSHVYWYRQLPEEGLKFMVYLQKENIIDESGMPKERFSAEFPKEGPSILRIQQVVRGDSAAYFCASSGLRGAITGANVLTFGAGSRLTVL.

The rearrangement links TRBV9 to TRBJ2-6; 11 bases agree with TRBD2. CDR1 SGDLS and CDR2 YYNGEE come from the germline V gene. This CDR3 contains 20 residues. The ends lost 3 bases at V and 0 bases at J; junction bases unmatched: 11. The CDR3 region has the DNA TGTGCCAGCAGCGCGCTAGATCGGGGACTAGCGGCCTCTGGGGCCAACGTCCTGACTTTC. Protein sequence: CASSALDRGLAASGANVLTF.

The chain couples TRBV5-1 to TRBJ2-2; no clear D. The CDR3 has 15 residues. V was clipped by 0 bases and J by 4 bases, with 10 bases between them. Looked up from germline, CDR1 is SGHRS and CDR2 is YFSETQ. CDR3 protein: CASSLVARSTGELFF. CDR3 DNA: TGCGCCAGCAGCTTGGTCGCTAGAAGCACCGGGGAGCTGTTTTTT.

The gene calls are TRBV5-6 and TRBJ2-2; tentatively, D is TRBD2 (6 bases). This CDR3 contains 16 residues. Per germline, CDR1 SGHDT and CDR2 YYEEEE. V was shortened by 1 base and J by 5 bases, with 15 bases between the two germline ends. This chain's CDR3 is CASSLLRTGRTGELFF. Written as DNA, the CDR3 is TGTGCCAGCAGCTTGTTAAGAACGGGGAGGACCGGGGAGCTGTTTTTT.

The DNA for the CDR3 is TGCGCCAGCAGCCAAGGTCTCTTTGCGGCAGGGGCTGGCTACACCTTC. Its protein is CASSQGLFAAGAGYTF. V gene TRBV4-1 combines with J gene TRBJ1-2; a weak D match, TRBD1 (6 bases). This CDR3 has 16 amino acids. The germline gives CDR1 MGHRA, CDR2 YSYEKL. V lost 1 base to trimming and J lost 7 bases, with 19 bases between them.

The chain links TRBV18 to TRBJ2-3, with D possibly being TRBD2 (5 bases). The V and J ends lost 1 base and 2 bases respectively, with 19 bases between them. The CDR3 is 18 amino acids. Germline V lookup: CDR1 KGHSH, CDR2 LQKENI. This chain's CDR3 is CASSPQSRGRGATDTQYF. The CDR3, as DNA: TGTGCCAGCTCACCACAGTCTCGTGGGAGAGGCGCCACAGATACGCAGTATTTT.

The chain combines TRBV25-1 with TRBJ2-1, with D possibly being TRBD1 (6 bases). V was pared by 2 bases and J by 7 bases, with 6 bases between. Germline V gene sequence: CDR1 MGHDK, CDR2 SYGVNS. The CDR3 has 12 residues. The CDR3 DNA follows: TGTGCCAGCAGTGAACAGGGGAATGAGCAGTTCTTC. It yields the protein CASSEQGNEQFF.

In this sample, this clone turned up a few times. The chain combines TRBV28 with TRBJ1-2; D is unresolved. The CDR3 contains 12 residues. The ends were cut back, 3 bases at V and 8 bases at J, with 10 bases in the middle. The germline V gene has CDR1 MDHEN and CDR2 SYDVKM. The CDR3 DNA sequence: TGTGCCAGCAGTTTGAGGGCGACAGGCTACACCTTC. This sequence encodes CASSLRATGYTF.

The chain links TRBV5-5 to TRBJ2-2; tentatively, D is TRBD2 (5 bases). Trimming removed 4 bases from V and 5 bases from J, with 18 bases in between. Germline-derived CDR1 and CDR2 are SGHKS and YYEKEE (reference sequence). This CDR3 spans 16 amino acids. The CDR3 here is CASSPVRPRGTGELFF. CDR3 coding DNA: TGTGCCAGCAGCCCCGTCAGGCCCCGAGGGACCGGGGAGCTGTTTTTT.

This chain joins TRBV4-3 and TRBJ1-2; TRBD1 matches at 11 bases. V lost 0 bases and J lost 8; bases outside the gene matches: 8. Germline V gene lookup returns CDR1 LGHNA and CDR2 YSLEER. This CDR3 is 16 amino acids long. CDR3 protein: CASSQEGTGGVGGYTF. The CDR3 nucleotides read TGCGCCAGCAGCCAAGAAGGGACAGGGGGGGTAGGGGGCTACACCTTC.

In regard to this clone: Other DNA sequences from this sample encode an identical CDR3 as well. CDR3 sequence reads: CASSLVGGPSTDTQYF. The CDR3 region has the DNA TGTGCCAGCAGCTTAGTTGGGGGCCCGAGCACAGATACGCAGTATTTT. The chain couples TRBV7-2 to TRBJ2-3; weak D call: TRBD1 (6 bases). Trimming pared 1 base from V and 0 bases from J, leaving 11 bases between. This CDR3 comprises 16 residues. The germline gives CDR1 SGHTA, CDR2 FQGNSA. The entire variable domain, with the rest obtained from reference TRBV7-2 and TRBJ2-3, is as follows: GAGVSQSPSNKVTEKGKDVELRCDPISGHTALYWYRQSLGQGLEFLIYFQGNSAPDKSGLPSDRFSAERTGGSVSTLTIQRTQQEDSAVYLCASSLVGGPSTDTQYFGPGTRLTVL.

The genes are TRBV24-1 and TRBJ2-3; 12 nucleotides align to TRBD2. CDR1 KGHDR and CDR2 SFDVKD come from the germline V gene. CDR3 length: 14 amino acids. V dropped 9 bases and J dropped 3; count of bases not matched to a gene: 3. Here the CDR3 DNA reads TGTGCCACCCGAGGGACTAGCGGGACAGATACGCAGTATTTT. Residues: CATRGTSGTDTQYF.

The chain carries TRBV12-5 and TRBJ1-5, with D maybe TRBD1 (6 bases). CDR1 and CDR2 (germline): LGHNT, FRNRAP. V lost 7 bases, J lost 7 bases, and 14 bases lay in between. This CDR3 is built from 13 residues. CDR3 nucleotide sequence: TGTGCTAGTGCCCAGGGGATCCGGCAGCCCCAGCATTTT. This encodes CASAQGIRQPQHF.

This clone was seen a handful of times. The V gene is TRBV19, the J gene TRBJ1-1; a weak D match, TRBD1 (5 bases). V was trimmed by 7 bases and J by 7 bases, leaving 13 bases between them. The germline V gene has CDR1 LNHDA and CDR2 SQIVND (reference sequence). The CDR3 has 12 residues. The CDR3 reads CASTDRGFEAFF. CDR3 DNA: TGTGCCAGTACAGACAGAGGATTTGAAGCTTTCTTT.